These 14 T cell receptor beta chains share one sample of origin, sequenced in a study of blood T cell repertoires in COVID-19. Sequenced by immunoSEQ multiplex PCR; TCRdb stores in-frame clones only, minus some. The sample carries about 200,000 clones, under 80% recorded once. Sequencing input: PBMCs or T cells enriched from blood (not recorded which). Every receptor here comes from a woman in her fifties or sixties with acute COVID-19.

This sequence joins TRBV3-1 (or the pseudogene TRBV3-2) and TRBJ1-6; the match to TRBD1 covers 7 bases. The trim removed 6 bases at V and 7 bases at J, leaving 6 bases unmatched. The germline gives CDR1 LGHDT, CDR2 YNNKEL (reference sequence). This CDR3 region has 14 residues. In DNA, the CDR3 is TGTGCCAGCAGTCCCGACAGGGAGAATTCACCCCTCCACTTT. This sequence encodes CASSPDRENSPLHF.

This rearrangement joins TRBV30 to TRBJ1-1; 7 bases agree with TRBD1. CDR3 length equals 12 residues. Germline-derived CDR1 and CDR2 are GTSNPN and SVGIG (reference sequence). The V and J ends lost 4 bases and 5 bases, in that order; junction bases with no gene match: 4. The CDR3 sequence is CAWILQGTEAFF. The CDR3 DNA is TGTGCCTGGATCCTACAGGGGACTGAAGCTTTCTTT.

This rearrangement joins TRBV7-2 to TRBJ1-1; D might be TRBD1 (6 bases). CDR1 and CDR2 from the germline V gene are SGHTA and FQGNSA. V was pared by 2 bases and J by 4 bases, with 11 bases between. The CDR3 has 14 residues. The CDR3 here is CASSLRGAGTEAFF. Written as DNA, the CDR3 is TGTGCCAGCAGCTTACGGGGGGCAGGCACTGAAGCTTTCTTT.

The V call is TRBV29-1, the J call TRBJ1-4; D is undetermined. With 5 bases removed from V and 8 bases from J, the gap between germline ends came to 15 bases. Germline assignment: CDR1 SQVTM and CDR2 ANQGSEA. This CDR3 has 13 amino acids. The CDR3 DNA follows: TGCAGCGTTCAAAGAGGGCTTGGGGAAAAACTGTTTTTT. Encoded protein: CSVQRGLGEKLFF.

The chain employs TRBV6-4 and TRBJ1-1; TRBD1 is a possible D gene (5 bases). This CDR3 is built from 13 residues. Germline V gene data show CDR1 as MRHNA and CDR2 as SNTAGT. V gave up 6 bases and J gave up 1 base, with 9 bases separating them. The CDR3 region has the DNA TGTGCCAGCAGACTACAGGAGAACACTGAAGCTTTCTTT. It is translated as CASRLQENTEAFF.

This chain uses TRBV7-5 with TRBJ1-1. TRBV7-5 is an annotated pseudogene. The CDR3 has 13 amino acids. CDR3 coding DNA: TGTGTCAGAAGCTTAGTAGGAAGCGCTGAAGCTTTCTTT. Translating it yields CVRSLVGSAEAFF.

V is TRBV6-5 and J is TRBJ2-1; 8 bases match TRBD2. Per the germline V gene, CDR1 is MNHEY and CDR2 is SVGAGI. Trimming at V came to 7 bases and at J to 0 bases, leaving 2 bases not matched to a gene. There are 14 residues in the CDR3. CDR3 residues: CASKRGRSYNEQFF. The CDR3 region has the DNA TGTGCCAGCAAGCGGGGGCGCTCCTACAATGAGCAGTTCTTC.

This chain uses TRBV5-6 with TRBJ2-1; 9 bases are a match to TRBD2. The V and J ends lost 2 bases and 3 bases, in that order; junction bases with no gene match: 6. The CDR3 loop spans 16 amino acids. Germline CDR1 and CDR2: SGHDT and YYEEEE. The CDR3 loop reads CASSFLAGVIYNEQFF. The DNA for the CDR3 is TGTGCCAGCAGCTTCTTAGCGGGGGTAATCTACAATGAGCAGTTCTTC.

The chain links TRBV3-1 (or the pseudogene TRBV3-2) to TRBJ1-2, with 9 bases aligning to TRBD1. Germline assignment: CDR1 LGHDT and CDR2 YNNKEL (reference sequence). The trim removed 4 bases at V and 8 bases at J, leaving 5 bases unmatched. This CDR3 has 13 residues. CDR3 in amino acids: CASSLGQGRGYTF. The DNA of the CDR3 is TGTGCCAGCAGCCTGGGACAGGGAAGGGGCTACACCTTC.

This chain uses TRBV25-1 with TRBJ2-1; 10 bases line up with TRBD1. The germline gives CDR1 MGHDK, CDR2 SYGVNS. The CDR3 loop spans 16 amino acids. V was clipped by 5 bases and J by 2 bases; unmatched bases: 6. The CDR3 coding sequence is TGTGCCAGCAGTTCAAGGGGACAGGGGACCTACAATGAGCAGTTCTTC. Its translation: CASSSRGQGTYNEQFF.

Here the CDR3 reads CASSDRGTQYF. Here the CDR3 DNA reads TGTGCCAGCAGCGACAGGGGGACCCAGTACTTC. This chain joins TRBV7-9 and TRBJ2-5; TRBD1 agrees at 8 bases. The germline V gene has CDR1 SEHNR and CDR2 FQNEAQ (reference sequence). This CDR3 spans 11 amino acids. V was clipped by 5 bases and J by 7 bases; unmatched bases: 0.

This clone was observed a few times. The chain employs TRBV7-8 and TRBJ2-3; D call uncertain. This CDR3 contains 12 residues. V gave up 4 bases and J gave up 7 bases, with 9 bases separating them. Germline V gene lookup returns CDR1 SGHVS and CDR2 FQNEAQ. The DNA of the CDR3 is TGTGCCAGCAGCTCCTTTTTGTATACGCAGTATTTT. Translation: CASSSFLYTQYF.

The chain has TRBV9 and TRBJ1-6, with no clear D. V lost 0 bases and J 9 bases, leaving 19 bases between the germline ends. This CDR3 is 17 amino acids long. CDR1 is SGDLS and CDR2 is YYNGEE in the germline V gene. CDR3 nucleotide sequence: TGTGCCAGCAGCGTAGGAGGGAACAGCGGTTTCGGTTCACCCCTCCACTTT. Its translation is CASSVGGNSGFGSPLHF.

V and J are TRBV7-8 and TRBJ1-6; D gene unclear. Trimming left V 5 bases short and J 7 bases short, with 15 bases between. Germline assignment: CDR1 SGHVS and CDR2 FQNEAQ. This CDR3 is built from 15 residues. As DNA, the CDR3 is TGTGCCAGCAGCCACCCCAGGACTTTGAATTCACCCCTCCACTTT. It is translated as CASSHPRTLNSPLHF.